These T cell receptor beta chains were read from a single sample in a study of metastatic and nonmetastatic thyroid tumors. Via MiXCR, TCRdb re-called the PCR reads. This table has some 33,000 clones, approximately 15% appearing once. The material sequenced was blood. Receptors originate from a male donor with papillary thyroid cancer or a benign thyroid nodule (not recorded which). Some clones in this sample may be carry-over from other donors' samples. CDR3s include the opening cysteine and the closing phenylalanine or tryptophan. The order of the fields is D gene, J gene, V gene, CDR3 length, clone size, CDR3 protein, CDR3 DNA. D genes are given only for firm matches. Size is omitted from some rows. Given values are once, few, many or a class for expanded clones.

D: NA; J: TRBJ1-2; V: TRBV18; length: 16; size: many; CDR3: CASSPGFEGANYGYTF; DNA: TGTGCCAGCTCACCAGGATTCGAGGGAGCTAACTATGGCTACACCTTC
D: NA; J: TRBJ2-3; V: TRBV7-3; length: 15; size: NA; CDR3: CASSFRGMPADTQYF; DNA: TGTGCCAGCAGCTTCCGGGGTATGCCGGCAGATACGCAGTATTTT
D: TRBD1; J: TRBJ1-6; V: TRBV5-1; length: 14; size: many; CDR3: CASSVSGGNSPLHF; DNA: TGCGCCAGCAGCGTCTCAGGGGGGAATTCACCCCTCCACTTT
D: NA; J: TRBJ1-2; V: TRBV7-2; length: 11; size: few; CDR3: CASSRVDGYTF; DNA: TGTGCCAGCAGTCGGGTAGATGGCTACACCTTC
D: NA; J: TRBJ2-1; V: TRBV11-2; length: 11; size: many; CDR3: CASSSDNEQFF; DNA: TGTGCCAGCAGCTCGGACAATGAGCAGTTCTTC
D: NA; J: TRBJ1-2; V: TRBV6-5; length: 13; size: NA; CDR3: CASSPSGNYGYTF; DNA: TGTGCCAGCAGTCCCTCGGGGAACTATGGCTACACCTTC
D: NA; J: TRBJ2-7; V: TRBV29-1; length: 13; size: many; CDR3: CSVEGEGASEQYF; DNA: TGCAGCGTTGAAGGGGAGGGGGCGTCCGAGCAGTACTTC
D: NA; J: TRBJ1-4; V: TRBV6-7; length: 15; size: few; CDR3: CASRTGVATNEKLFF; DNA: TGTGCCAGCAGGACAGGAGTCGCAACTAATGAAAAACTGTTTTTT
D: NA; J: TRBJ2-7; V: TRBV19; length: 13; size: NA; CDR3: CARKGHGAHEQYF; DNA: TGTGCCAGAAAAGGACATGGTGCCCACGAGCAGTACTTC
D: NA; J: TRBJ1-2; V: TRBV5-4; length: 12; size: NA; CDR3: CASSLGVDSYTF; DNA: TGTGCCAGCAGCTTAGGGGTTGATAGCTACACCTTC
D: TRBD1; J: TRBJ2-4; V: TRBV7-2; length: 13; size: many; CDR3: CASSLGQGDIQYF; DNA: TGTGCCAGCAGCTTAGGACAGGGGGACATTCAGTACTTC
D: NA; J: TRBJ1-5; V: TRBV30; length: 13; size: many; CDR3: CAWNEGETQPQHF; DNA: TGTGCCTGGAATGAAGGTGAAACTCAGCCCCAGCATTTT
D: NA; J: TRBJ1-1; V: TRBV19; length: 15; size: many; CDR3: CASSIANRMNTEAFF; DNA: TGTGCCAGTAGTATAGCGAACCGAATGAACACTGAAGCTTTCTTT
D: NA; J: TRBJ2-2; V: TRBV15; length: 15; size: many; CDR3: CATSRDLGRTGELFF; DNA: TGTGCCACCAGCAGAGACCTAGGACGGACCGGGGAGCTGTTTTTT
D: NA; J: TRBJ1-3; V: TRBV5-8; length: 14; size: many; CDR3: CASSLKGYRNTIYF; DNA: TGTGCCAGCAGCTTAAAGGGATACCGAAACACCATATATTTT
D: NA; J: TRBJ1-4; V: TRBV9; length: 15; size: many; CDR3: CASSVFGGTNEKLFF; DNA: TGTGCCAGCAGCGTCTTCGGGGGTACTAATGAAAAACTGTTTTTT
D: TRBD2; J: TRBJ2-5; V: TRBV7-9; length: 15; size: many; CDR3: CASSLARERQETQYF; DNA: TGTGCCAGCAGCTTAGCGCGGGAGAGGCAAGAGACCCAGTACTTC
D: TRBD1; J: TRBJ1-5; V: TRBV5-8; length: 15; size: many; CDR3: CASSLATGGNQPQHF; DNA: TGTGCCAGCAGCTTGGCGACAGGGGGCAATCAGCCCCAGCATTTT
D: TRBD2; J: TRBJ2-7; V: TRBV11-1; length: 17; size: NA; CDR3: CASSRLSGGSRSYEQYF; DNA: TGTGCCAGCAGCAGACTATCGGGAGGTTCGCGCTCCTACGAGCAGTACTTC
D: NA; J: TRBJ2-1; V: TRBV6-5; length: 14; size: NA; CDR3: CASGYLTRTEEQFF; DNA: TGTGCCAGCGGCTACCTTACTAGGACGGAGGAGCAGTTCTTC
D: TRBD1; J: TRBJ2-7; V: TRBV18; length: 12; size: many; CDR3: CASSGQAYEQYF; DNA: TGTGCCAGCTCAGGACAGGCCTACGAGCAGTACTTC
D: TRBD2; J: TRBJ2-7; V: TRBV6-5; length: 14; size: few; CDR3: CASSSWTSLHEQYF; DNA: TGTGCCAGCAGTTCGTGGACTAGCCTTCACGAGCAGTACTTC
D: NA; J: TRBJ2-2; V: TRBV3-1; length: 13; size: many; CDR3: CASSQSGDGELFF; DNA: TGTGCCAGCAGCCAGTCCGGAGACGGGGAGCTGTTTTTT
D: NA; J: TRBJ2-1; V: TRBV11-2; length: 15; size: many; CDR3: CASSTGRAAYNEQFF; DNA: TGTGCCAGCAGTACTGGGCGGGCGGCCTACAATGAGCAGTTCTTC
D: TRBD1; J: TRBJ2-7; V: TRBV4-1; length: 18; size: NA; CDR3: CASSQGSAPGQGTYEQYF; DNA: TGCGCCAGCAGCCAAGGTTCAGCCCCGGGACAGGGAACCTACGAGCAGTACTTC
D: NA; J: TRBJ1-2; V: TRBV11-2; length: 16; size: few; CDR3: CARSLYRERELNGYTF; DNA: TGTGCCAGAAGCTTATACCGGGAAAGGGAACTCAATGGCTACACCTTC
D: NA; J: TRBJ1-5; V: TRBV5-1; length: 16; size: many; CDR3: CASSLRGNSLNQPQHF; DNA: TGCGCCAGCAGCTTAAGGGGGAACTCCCTCAATCAGCCCCAGCATTTT
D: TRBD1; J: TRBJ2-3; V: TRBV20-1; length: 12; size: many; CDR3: CSAWDRGDTQYF; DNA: TGCAGTGCGTGGGACAGGGGGGATACGCAGTATTTT
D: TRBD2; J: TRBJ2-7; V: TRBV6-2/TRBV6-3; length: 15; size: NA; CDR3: CASSYSEGLGNEPYF; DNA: TGTGCCAGCAGTTACTCAGAGGGACTAGGCAACGAGCCGTACTTC
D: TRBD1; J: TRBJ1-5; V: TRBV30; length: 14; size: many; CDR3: CAWSSGTGNQPQHF; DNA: TGTGCCTGGAGCTCCGGGACAGGGAATCAGCCCCAGCATTTT
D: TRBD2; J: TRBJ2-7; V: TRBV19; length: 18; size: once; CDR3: CASSIGPRSGGVSYQQYF; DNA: TGTGCCAGTAGTATCGGCCCCCGGAGCGGGGGAGTCTCCTACCAGCAGTACTTC
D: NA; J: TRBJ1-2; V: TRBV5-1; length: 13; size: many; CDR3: CASSLDRASGYTF; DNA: TGCGCCAGCAGCTTGGACAGGGCGAGTGGCTACACCTTC
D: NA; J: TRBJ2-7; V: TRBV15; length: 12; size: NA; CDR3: CATSRERNEAYF; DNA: TGTGCCACCAGCAGAGAGCGGAACGAGGCGTACTTC
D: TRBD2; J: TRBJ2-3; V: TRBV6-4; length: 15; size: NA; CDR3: CASSVDSGRADTQYF; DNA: TGTGCCAGCAGTGTTGATTCGGGGAGGGCAGATACGCAGTATTTT
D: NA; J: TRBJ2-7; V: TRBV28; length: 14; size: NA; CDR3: CASRLGTGPYEQYF; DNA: TGTGCCAGCAGGCTGGGGACGGGCCCCTACGAGCAGTACTTC
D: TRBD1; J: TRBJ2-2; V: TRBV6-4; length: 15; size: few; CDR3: CASRPGTGDTGELFF; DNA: TGTGCCAGCAGGCCCGGGACAGGGGACACCGGGGAGCTGTTTTTT
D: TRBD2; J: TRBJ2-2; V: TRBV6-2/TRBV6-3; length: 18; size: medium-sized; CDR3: CASSPPRTSGRADGELFF; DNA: TGTGCCAGCAGCCCCCCCCGAACTAGCGGGAGGGCGGACGGGGAGCTGTTTTTT
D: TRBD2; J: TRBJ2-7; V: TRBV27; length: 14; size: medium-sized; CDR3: CASRPGTSGYEQYF; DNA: TGTGCCAGCAGACCCGGGACTAGCGGCTACGAGCAGTACTTC
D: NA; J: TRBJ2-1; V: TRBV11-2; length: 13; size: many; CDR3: CASSFGWSNEQFF; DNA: TGTGCCAGCAGCTTTGGGTGGAGCAATGAGCAGTTCTTC
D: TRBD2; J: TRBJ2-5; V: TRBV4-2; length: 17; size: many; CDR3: CASSQDSGGTATVRQYF; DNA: TGTGCCAGCAGCCAAGATAGCGGGGGGACCGCTACAGTGAGGCAGTACTTC
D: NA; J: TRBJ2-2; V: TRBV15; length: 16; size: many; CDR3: CATSRGMSGSTGELFF; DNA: TGTGCCACCAGCAGAGGCATGAGCGGGTCCACCGGGGAGCTGTTTTTT
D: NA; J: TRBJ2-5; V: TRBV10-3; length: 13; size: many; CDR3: CDISRDPGETQYF; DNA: TGTGACATCAGCCGGGACCCAGGGGAGACCCAGTACTTC
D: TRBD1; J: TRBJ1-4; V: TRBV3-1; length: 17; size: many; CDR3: CASSPYPGTGWSEKLFF; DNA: TGTGCCAGCAGCCCTTACCCCGGGACAGGGTGGAGTGAAAAACTGTTTTTT